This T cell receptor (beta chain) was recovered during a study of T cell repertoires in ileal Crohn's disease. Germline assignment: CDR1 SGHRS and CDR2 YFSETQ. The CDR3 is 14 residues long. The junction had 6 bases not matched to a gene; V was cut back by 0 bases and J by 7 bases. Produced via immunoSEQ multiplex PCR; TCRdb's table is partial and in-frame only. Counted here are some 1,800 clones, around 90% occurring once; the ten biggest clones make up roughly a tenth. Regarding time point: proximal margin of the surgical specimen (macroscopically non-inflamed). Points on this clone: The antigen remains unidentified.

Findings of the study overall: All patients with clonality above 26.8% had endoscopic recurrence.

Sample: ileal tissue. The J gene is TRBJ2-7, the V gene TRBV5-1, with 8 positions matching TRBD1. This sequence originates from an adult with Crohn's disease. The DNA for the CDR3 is TGCGCCAGCAGCTTGGTGCCCAGGGGGCGAGAGCAGTACTTC. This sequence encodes CASSLVPRGREQYF. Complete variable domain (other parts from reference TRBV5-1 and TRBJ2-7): KAGVTQTPRYLIKTRGQQVTLSCSPISGHRSVSWYQQTPGQGLQFLFEYFSETQRNKGNFPGRFSGRQFSNSRSEMNVSTLELGDSALYLCASSLVPRGREQYFGPGTRLTVT.